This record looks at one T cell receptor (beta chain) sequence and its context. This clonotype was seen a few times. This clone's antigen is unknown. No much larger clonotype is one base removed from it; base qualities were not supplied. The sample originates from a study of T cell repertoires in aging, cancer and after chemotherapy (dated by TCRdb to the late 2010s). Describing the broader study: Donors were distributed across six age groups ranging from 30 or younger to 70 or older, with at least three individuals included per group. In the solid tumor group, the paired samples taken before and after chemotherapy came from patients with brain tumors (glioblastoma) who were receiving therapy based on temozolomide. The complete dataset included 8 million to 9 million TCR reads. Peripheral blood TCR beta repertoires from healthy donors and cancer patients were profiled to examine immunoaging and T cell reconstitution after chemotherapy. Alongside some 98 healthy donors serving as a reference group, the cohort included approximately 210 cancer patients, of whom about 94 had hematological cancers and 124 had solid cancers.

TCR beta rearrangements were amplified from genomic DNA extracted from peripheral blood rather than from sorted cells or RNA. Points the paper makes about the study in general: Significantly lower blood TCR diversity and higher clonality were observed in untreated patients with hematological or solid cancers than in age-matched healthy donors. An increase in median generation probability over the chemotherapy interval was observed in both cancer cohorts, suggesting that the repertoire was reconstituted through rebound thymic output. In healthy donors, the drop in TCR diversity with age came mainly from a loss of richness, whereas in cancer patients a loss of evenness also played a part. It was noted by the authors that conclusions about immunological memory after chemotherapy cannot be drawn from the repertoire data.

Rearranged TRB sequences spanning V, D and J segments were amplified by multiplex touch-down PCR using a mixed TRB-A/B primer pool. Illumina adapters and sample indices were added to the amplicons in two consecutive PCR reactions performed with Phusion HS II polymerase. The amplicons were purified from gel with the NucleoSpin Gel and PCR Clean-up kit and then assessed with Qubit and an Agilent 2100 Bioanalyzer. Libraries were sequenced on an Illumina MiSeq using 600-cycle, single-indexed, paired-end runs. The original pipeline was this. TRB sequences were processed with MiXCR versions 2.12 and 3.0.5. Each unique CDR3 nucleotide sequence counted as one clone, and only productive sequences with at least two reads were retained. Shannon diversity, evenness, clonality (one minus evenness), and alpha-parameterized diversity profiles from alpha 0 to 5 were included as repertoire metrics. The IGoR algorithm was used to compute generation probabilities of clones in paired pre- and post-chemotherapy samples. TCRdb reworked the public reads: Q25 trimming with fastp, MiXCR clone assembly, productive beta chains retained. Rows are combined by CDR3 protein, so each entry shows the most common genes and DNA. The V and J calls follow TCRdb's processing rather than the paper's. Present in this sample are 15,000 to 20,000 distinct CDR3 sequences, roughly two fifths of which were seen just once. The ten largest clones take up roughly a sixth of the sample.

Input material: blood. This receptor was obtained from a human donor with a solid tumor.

The CDR3 is CSVESRDYEQYF. The bases are TGCAGCGTTGAATCCAGGGACTACGAGCAGTACTTC. The chain links TRBV29-1 with TRBJ2-7; TRBD1 is a weak D gene call, 5 bases matching. The CDR3 runs 12 amino acids, cysteine and phenylalanine included. The entry retains the CDR3 DNA only, 36 bases that are in frame from base 1. Trimming removed 2 bases from V and 3 bases from J, leaving 8 bases between the germline ends. The germline V gene yields SQVTM for CDR1 and ANQGSEA for CDR2.